This T cell receptor (beta chain) was profiled in a study of cytomegalovirus exposure and HLA in healthy donors. Points on this clone: What it binds is unknown.

The CDR3 loop spans 16 amino acids. The germline CDR1 and CDR2 sequences are SQVTM and ANQGSEA. Germline trimming cut 6 bases from V and 0 bases from J; bases unmatched to any gene: 8. Both 60 Vbeta primers and 13 Jbeta primers went into the PCR. Data came from immunoSEQ multiplex PCR; TCRdb stores just in-frame clones and leaves some out. The sample is made up of around 150,000 clones, and the top ten hold about 1.2% of it. Notes on the study in general: Whilst most TCR sequences proved rare, a subset of public TCRs occurred across many donors. CMV antigen specificity was confirmed in vitro for three CMV-associated chains. A link between a missense DCLRE1C variant and TCR beta V- and J-gene trimming emerged from a later analysis. Immune exposure information available was restricted to CMV serostatus.

Sequencing input: PBMCs. This clonotype originated in a woman in her fifties or sixties in good health and CMV-seronegative. The J gene is TRBJ2-6, the V gene TRBV29-1; 7 nucleotides match TRBD1. The CDR3: CSVSTGPTSGANVLTF. CDR3 nucleotide sequence: TGCAGCGTATCGACAGGGCCAACCTCTGGGGCCAACGTCCTGACTTTC.